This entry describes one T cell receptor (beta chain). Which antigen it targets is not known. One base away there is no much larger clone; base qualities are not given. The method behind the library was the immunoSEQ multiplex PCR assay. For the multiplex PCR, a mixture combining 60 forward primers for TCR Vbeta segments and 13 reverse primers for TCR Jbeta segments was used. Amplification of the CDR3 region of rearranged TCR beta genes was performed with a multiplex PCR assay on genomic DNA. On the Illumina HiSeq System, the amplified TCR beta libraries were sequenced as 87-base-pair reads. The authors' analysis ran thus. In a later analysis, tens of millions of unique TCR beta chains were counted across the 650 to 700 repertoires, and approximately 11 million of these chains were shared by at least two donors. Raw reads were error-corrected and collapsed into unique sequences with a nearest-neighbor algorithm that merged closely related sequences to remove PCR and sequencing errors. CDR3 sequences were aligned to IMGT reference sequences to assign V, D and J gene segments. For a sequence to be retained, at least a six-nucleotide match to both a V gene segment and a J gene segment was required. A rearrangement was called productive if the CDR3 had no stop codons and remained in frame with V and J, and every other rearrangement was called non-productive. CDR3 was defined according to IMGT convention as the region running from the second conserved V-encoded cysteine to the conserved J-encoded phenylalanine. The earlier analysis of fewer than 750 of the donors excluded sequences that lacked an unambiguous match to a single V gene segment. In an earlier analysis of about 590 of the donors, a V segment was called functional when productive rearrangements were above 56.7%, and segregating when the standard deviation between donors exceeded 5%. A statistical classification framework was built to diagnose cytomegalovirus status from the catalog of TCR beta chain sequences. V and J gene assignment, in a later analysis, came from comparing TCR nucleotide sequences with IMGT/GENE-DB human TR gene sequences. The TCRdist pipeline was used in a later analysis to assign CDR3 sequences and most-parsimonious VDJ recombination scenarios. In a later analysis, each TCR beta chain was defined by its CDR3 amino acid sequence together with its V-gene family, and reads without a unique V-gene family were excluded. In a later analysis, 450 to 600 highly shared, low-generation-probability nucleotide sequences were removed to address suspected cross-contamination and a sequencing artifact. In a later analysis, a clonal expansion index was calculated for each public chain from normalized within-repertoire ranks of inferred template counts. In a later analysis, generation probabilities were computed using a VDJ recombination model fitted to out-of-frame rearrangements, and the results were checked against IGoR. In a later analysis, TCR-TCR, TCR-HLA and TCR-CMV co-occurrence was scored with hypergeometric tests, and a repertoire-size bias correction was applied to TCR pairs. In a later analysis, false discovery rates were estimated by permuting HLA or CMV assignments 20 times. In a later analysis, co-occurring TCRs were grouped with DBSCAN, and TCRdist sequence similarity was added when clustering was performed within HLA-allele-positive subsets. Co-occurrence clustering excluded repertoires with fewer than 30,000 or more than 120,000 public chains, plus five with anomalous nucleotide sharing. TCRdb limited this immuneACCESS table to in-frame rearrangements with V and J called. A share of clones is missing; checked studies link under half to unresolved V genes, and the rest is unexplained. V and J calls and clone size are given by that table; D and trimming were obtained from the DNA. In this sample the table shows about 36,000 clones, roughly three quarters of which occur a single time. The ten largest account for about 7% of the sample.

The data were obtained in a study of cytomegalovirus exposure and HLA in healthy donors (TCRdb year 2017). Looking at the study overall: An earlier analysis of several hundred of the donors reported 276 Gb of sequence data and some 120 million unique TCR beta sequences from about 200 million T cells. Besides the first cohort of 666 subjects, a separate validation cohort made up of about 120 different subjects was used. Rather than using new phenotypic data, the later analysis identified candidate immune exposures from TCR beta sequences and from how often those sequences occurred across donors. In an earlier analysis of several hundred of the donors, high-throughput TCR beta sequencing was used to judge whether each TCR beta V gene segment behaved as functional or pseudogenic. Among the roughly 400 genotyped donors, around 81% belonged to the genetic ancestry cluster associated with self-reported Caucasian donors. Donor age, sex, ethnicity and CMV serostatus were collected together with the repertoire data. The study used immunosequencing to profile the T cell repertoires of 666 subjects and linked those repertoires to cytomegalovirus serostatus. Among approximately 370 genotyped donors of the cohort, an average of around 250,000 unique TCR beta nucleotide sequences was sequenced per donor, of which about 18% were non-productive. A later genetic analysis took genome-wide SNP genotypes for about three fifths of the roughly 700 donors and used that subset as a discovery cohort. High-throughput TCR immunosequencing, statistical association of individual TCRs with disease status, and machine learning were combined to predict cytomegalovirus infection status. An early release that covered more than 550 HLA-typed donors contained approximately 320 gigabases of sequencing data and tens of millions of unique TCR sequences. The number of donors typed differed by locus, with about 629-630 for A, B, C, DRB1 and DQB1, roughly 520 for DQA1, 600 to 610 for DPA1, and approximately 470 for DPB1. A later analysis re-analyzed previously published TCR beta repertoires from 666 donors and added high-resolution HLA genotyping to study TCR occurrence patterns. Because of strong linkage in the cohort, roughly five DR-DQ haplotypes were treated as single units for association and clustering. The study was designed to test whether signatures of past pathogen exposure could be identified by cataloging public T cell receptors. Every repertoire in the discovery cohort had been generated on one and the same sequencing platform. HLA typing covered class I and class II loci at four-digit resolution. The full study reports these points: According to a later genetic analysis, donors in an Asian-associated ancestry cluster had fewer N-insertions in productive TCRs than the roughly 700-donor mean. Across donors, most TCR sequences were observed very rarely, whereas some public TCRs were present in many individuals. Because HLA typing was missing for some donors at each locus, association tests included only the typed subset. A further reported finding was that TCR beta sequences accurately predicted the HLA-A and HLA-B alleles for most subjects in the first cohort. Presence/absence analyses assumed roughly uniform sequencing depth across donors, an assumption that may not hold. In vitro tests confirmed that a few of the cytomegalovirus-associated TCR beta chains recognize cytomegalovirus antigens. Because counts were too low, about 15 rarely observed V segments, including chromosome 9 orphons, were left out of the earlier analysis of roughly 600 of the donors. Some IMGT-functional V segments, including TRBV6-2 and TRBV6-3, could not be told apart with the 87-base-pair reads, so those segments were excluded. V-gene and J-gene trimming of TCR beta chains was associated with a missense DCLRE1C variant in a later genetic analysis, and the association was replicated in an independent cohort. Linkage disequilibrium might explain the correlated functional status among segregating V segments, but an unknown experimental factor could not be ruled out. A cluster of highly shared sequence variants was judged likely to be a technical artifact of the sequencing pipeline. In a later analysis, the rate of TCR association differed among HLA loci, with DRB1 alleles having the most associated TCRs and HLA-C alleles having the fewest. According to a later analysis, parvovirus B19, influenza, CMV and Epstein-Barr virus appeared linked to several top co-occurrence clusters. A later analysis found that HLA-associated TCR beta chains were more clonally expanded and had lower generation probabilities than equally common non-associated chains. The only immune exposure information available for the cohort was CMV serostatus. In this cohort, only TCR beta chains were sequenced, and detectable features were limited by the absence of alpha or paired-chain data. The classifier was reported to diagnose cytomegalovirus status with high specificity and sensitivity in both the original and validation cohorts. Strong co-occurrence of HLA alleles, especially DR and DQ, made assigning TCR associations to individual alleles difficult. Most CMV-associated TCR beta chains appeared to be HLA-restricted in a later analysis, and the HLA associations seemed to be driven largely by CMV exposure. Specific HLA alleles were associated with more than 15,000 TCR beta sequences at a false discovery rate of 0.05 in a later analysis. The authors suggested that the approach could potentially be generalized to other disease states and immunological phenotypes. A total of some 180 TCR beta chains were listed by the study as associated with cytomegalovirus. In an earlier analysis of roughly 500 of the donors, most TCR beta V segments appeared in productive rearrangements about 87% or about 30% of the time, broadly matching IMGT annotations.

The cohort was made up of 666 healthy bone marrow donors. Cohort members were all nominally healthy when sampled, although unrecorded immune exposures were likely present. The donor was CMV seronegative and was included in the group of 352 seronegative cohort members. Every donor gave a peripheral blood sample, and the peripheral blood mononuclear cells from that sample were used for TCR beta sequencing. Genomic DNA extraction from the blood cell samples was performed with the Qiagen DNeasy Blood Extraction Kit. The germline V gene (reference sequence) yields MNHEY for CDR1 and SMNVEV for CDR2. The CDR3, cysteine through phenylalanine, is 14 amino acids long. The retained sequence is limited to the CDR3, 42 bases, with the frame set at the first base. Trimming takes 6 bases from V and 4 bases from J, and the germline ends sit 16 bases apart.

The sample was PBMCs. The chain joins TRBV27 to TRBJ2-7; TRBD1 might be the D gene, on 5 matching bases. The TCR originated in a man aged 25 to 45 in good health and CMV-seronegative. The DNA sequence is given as TGTGCCAGCAGCCTGACGTCCGACAGTTACGAGCAGTACTTC. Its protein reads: CASSLTSDSYEQYF.